This T cell receptor (beta chain) stems from a study of T-cell reconstitution after alpha-beta-depleted transplantation in children. V was shortened by 5 bases and J by 0 bases, with 11 bases between the two germline ends. CDR3 length equals 15 residues. The germline V gene encodes CDR1 DFQATT and CDR2 SNEGSKA (reference sequence). This sample's TCRbeta library carried unique molecular identifier barcodes. TCRdb ran MiXCR on the PCR reads and lists one entry per CDR3 protein. The sample shows 640,000 or so distinct CDR3 sequences, over 15% of them seen only once. The gene calls are TRBV20-1 and TRBJ1-6, with D unresolved. The source is a human donor who donated a stem cell graft to a child with acute myeloid leukemia. The sample here was PBMCs from the stem cell graft donor, taken from the stem cell graft. The CDR3 loop reads CSASETLSYNSPLHF. The CDR3 nucleotides read TGCAGTGCTTCAGAAACCCTCTCCTATAATTCACCCCTCCACTTT.